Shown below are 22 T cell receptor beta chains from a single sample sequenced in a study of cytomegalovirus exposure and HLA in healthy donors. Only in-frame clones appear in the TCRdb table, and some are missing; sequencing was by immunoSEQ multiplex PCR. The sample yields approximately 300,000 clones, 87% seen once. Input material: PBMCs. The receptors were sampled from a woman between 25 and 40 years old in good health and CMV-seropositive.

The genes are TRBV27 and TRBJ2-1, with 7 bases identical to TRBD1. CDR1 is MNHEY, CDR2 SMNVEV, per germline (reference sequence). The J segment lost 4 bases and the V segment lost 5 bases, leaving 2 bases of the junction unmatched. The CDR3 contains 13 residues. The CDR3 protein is CASSHRGYNEQFF. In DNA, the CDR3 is TGTGCCAGCAGTCACAGGGGTTACAATGAGCAGTTCTTC.

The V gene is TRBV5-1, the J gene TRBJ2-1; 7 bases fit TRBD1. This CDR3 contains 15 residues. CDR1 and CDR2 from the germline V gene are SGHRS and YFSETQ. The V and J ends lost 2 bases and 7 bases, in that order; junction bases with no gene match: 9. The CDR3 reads CASSLQGSPTNEQFF. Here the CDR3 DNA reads TGCGCCAGCAGCTTACAGGGGTCTCCTACAAATGAGCAGTTCTTC.

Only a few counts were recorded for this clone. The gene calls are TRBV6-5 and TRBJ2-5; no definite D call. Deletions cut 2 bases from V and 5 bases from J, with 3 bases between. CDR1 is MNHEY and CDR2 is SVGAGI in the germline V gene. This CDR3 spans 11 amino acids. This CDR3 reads CASSYIETQYF. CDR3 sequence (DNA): TGTGCCAGCAGTTACATCGAGACCCAGTACTTC.

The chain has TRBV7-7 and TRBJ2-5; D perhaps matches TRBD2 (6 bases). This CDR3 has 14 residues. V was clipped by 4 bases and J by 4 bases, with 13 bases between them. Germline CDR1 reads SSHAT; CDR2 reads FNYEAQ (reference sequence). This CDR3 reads CASSSSDLTETQYF. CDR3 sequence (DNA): TGTGCCAGCAGCTCTAGCGATTTGACAGAGACCCAGTACTTC. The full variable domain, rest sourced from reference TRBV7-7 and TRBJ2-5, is GAGVSQSPRYKVTKRGQDVTLRCDPISSHATLYWYQQALGQGPEFLTYFNYEAQPDKSGLPSDRFSAERPEGSISTLTIQRTEQRDSAMYRCASSSSDLTETQYFGPGTRLLVL.

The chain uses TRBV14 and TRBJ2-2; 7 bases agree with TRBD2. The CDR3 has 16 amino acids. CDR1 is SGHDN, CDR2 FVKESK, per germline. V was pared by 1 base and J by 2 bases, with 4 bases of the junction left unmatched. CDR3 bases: TGTGCCAGCAGCCAAGTCGGGGGGTTCAACACCGGGGAGCTGTTTTTT. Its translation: CASSQVGGFNTGELFF. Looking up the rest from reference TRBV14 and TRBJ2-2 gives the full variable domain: EAGVTQFPSHSVIEKGQTVTLRCDPISGHDNLYWYRRVMGKEIKFLLHFVKESKQDESGMPNNRFLAERTGGTYSTLKVQPAELEDSGVYFCASSQVGGFNTGELFFGEGSRLTVL.

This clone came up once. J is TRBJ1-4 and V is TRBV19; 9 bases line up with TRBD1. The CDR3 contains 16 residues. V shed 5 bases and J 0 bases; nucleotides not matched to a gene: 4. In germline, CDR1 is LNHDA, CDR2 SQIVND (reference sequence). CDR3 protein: CASSPWTGATNEKLFF. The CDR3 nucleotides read TGTGCCAGTAGTCCCTGGACAGGGGCAACTAATGAAAAACTGTTTTTT.

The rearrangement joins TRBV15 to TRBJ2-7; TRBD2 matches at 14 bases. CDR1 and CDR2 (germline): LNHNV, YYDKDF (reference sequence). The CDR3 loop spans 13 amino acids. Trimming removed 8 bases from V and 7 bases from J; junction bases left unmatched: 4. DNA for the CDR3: TGTGCCACCGGACTAGCGGGAGGTTTTGAGCAGTACTTC. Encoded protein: CATGLAGGFEQYF.

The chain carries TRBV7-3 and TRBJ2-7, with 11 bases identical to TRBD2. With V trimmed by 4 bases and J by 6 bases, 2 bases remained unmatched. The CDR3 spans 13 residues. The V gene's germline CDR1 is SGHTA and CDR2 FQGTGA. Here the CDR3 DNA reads TGTGCCAGCAGCTCCGGACTAGCGGGCGAGCAGTACTTC. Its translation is CASSSGLAGEQYF.

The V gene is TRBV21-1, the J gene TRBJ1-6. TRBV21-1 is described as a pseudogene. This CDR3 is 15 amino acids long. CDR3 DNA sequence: TGTGCCCGGGCGGGCAGGTGGATTTGTAATTCACCCCTCCACTTT. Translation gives CARAGRWICNSPLHF.

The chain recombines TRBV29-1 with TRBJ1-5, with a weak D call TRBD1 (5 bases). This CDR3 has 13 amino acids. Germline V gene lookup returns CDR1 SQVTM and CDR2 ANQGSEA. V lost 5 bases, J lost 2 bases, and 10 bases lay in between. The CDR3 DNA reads TGCAGCGTTTTGACAGTTGGCAATCAGCCCCAGCATTTT. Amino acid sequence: CSVLTVGNQPQHF.

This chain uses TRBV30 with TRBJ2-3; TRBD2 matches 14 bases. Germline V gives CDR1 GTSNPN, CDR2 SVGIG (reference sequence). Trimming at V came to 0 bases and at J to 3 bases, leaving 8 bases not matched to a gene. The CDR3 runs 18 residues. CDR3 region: CAWSVQGLAGARTDTQYF. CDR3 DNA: TGTGCCTGGAGTGTACAGGGACTAGCGGGGGCAAGGACAGATACGCAGTATTTT.

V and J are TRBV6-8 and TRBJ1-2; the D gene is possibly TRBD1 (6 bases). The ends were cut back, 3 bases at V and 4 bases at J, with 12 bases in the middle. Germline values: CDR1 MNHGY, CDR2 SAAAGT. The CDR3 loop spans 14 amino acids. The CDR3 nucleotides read TGTGCCAGCAGTTATTCGAGGACAGTCTATGGCTACACCTTC. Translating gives CASSYSRTVYGYTF.

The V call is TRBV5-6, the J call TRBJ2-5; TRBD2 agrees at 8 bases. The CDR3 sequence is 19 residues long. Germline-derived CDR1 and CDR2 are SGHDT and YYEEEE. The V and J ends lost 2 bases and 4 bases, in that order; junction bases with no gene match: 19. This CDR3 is CASSFLGGRLPVVGETQYF. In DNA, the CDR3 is TGTGCCAGCAGCTTCCTCGGCGGGAGGTTACCAGTAGTCGGAGAGACCCAGTACTTC.

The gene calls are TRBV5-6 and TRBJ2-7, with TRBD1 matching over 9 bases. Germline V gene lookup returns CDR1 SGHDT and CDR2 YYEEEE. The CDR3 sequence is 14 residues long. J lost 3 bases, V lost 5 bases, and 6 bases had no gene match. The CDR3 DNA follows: TGTGCCAGCAGTCAAGGGACAGGGAACTACGAGCAGTACTTC. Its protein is CASSQGTGNYEQYF.

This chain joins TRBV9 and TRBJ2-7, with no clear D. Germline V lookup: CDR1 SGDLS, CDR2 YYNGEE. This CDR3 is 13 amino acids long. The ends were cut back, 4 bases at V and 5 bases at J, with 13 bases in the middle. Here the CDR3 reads CASSPRLANEQYF. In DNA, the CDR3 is TGTGCCAGCAGCCCCCGGCTCGCGAACGAGCAGTACTTC.

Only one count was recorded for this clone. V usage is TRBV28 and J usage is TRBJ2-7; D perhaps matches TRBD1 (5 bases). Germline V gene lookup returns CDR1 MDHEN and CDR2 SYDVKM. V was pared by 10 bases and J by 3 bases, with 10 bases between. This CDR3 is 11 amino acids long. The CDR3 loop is CATREYYEQYF. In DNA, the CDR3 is TGTGCCACCAGGGAATACTACGAGCAGTACTTC. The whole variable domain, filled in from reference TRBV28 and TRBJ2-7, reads DVKVTQSSRYLVKRTGEKVFLECVQDMDHENMFWYRQDPGLGLRLIYFSYDVKMKEKGDIPEGYSVSREKKERFSLILESASTNQTSMYLCATREYYEQYFGPGTRLTVT.

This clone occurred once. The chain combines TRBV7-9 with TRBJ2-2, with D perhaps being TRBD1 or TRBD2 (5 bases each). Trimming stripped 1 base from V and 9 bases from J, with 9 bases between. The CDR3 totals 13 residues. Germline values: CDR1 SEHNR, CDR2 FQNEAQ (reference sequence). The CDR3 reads CASSLGGNRELFF. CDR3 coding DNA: TGTGCCAGCAGCTTAGGGGGGAATCGGGAGCTGTTTTTT.

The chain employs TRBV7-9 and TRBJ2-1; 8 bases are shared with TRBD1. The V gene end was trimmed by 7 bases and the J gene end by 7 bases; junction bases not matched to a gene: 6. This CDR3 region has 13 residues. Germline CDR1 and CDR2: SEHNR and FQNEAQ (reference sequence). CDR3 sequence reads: CASTGGTTNEQFF. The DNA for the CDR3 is TGTGCCAGCACAGGGGGCACTACAAATGAGCAGTTCTTC.

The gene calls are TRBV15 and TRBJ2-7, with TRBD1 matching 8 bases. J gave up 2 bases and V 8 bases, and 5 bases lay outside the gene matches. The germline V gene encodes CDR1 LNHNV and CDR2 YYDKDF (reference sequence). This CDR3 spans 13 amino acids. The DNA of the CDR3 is TGTGCCACCTCTACAGGGGGTGCCTACGAGCAGTACTTC. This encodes CATSTGGAYEQYF.

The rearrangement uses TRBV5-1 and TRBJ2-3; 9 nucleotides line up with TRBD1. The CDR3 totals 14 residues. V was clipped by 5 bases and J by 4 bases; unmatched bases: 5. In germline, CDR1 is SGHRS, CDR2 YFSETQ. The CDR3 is CASRPGQGADTQYF. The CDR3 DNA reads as TGCGCCAGCAGGCCGGGACAGGGCGCAGATACGCAGTATTTT.

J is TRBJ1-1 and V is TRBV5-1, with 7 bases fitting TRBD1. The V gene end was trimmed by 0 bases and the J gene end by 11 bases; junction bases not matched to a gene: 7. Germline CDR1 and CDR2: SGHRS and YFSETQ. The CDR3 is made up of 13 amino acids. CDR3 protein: CASSLETGKPAFF. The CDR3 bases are TGCGCCAGCAGCTTGGAGACAGGGAAGCCGGCTTTCTTT.

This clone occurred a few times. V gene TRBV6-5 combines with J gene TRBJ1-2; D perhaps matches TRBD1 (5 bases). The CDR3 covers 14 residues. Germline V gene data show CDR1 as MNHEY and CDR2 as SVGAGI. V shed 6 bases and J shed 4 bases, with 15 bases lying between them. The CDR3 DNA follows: TGTGCCAGCAGCCGGACAACGGGACTCTATGGCTACACCTTC. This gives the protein CASSRTTGLYGYTF.